This T cell receptor (beta chain) was recorded in a study of shared T cell receptors in the human thymus. The protocol was immunoSEQ multiplex PCR, while the TCRdb copy is restricted to in-frame clones and leaves out a portion. The table lists around 730,000 clones, 80% to 90% of them singletons. The CDR3 length is 21 residues. The V end lost 3 bases, the J end lost 4 bases, and 34 bases lay between the germline ends. Per germline, CDR1 SGHVT and CDR2 SQSDAQ. The sample holds a few counts of this clone. The sample also formed part of further work on human thymus T cells. In that study: Corrective cardiac operations yielded the resected thymus tissue. Related research reported highly overlapping thymic repertoires among unrelated individuals.

Sample: thymocytes. V is TRBV7-4 and J is TRBJ2-7; tentative D call: TRBD2 (5 bases). The source of this sequence is a girl under two years old with a congenital heart defect. The CDR3 DNA is TGTGCCAGCAGCTTCCTCCCTCATGAATCTCCGAGAAAGGGAGACCTTTACGAGCAGTACTTC. It specifies CASSFLPHESPRKGDLYEQYF. The full variable domain, with the rest looked up from reference TRBV7-4 and TRBJ2-7, is GAGVSQSPRYKVAKRGRDVALRCDSISGHVTLYWYRQTLGQGSEVLTYSQSDAQRDKSGRPSGRFSAERPERSVSTLKIQRTEQGDSAVYLCASSFLPHESPRKGDLYEQYFGPGTRLTVT.